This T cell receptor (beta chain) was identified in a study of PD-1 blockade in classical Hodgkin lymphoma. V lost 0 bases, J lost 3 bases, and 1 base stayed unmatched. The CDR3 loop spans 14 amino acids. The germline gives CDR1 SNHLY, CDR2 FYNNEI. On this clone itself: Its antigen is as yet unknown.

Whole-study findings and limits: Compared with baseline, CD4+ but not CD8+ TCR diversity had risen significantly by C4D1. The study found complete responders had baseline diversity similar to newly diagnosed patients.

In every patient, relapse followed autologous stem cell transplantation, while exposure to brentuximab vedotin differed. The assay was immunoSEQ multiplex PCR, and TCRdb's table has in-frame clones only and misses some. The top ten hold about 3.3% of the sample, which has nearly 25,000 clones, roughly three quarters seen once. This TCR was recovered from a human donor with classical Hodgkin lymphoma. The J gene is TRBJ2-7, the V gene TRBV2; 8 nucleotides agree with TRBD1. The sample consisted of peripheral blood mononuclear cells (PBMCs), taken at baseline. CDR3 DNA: TGTGCCAGCAGTGAAGCGGGGACAGGCTACGAGCAGTACTTC. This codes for CASSEAGTGYEQYF.